This T cell receptor (beta chain) is from a study of cytomegalovirus exposure and HLA in healthy donors. Turning to the study itself: Among several hundred genotyped donors, around 80% fell in the Caucasian-associated ancestry cluster.

The study's findings and limits: Later on, an analysis tied 15,000 to 20,000 TCR beta sequences to HLA alleles at 0.05 false discovery rate. The authors listed some 150 TCR beta chains as cytomegalovirus-associated.

The study ran its PCR with 60 Vbeta and 13 Jbeta primers. TCRdb's table, derived via immunoSEQ multiplex PCR, lists solely in-frame clones and lacks some. The repertoire holds more than 100,000 clones, around 67% seen once, with around 3.7% in the top ten. Comment on this clone: Its antigen remains unidentified.

Sequencing input: PBMCs. The TCR sequence derives from a woman in her forties in good health and CMV-seronegative.

CDR3 loop: CASILQPGLTDGYTF. The CDR3 region has the DNA TGTGCCAGCATTCTCCAACCGGGGTTGACGGATGGCTACACCTTC. The rearrangement joins TRBV7-8 to TRBJ1-2; D is undetermined. V lost 7 bases to trimming and J lost 6 bases, with 21 bases between them. CDR3 size: 15 residues. Germline V gives CDR1 SGHVS, CDR2 FQNEAQ.